Following are 23 T cell receptor beta chains from one sample sequenced in a study of blood T cell repertoires in COVID-19. Clones were sequenced by immunoSEQ multiplex PCR, and TCRdb holds only the in-frame ones, with some missing. The table includes more than 400,000 clones, about 90% detected once. Material for sequencing was PBMCs or T cells enriched from blood (not recorded which). All receptors derive from a man younger than 30 who had recovered from COVID-19.

The chain is built from TRBV6-2 or TRBV6-3 and TRBJ2-3; weak D call: TRBD2 (7 bases). V was shortened by 0 bases and J by 1 base, with 11 bases between the two germline ends. There are 16 residues in the CDR3. Germline CDR1 and CDR2: MNHEY and SVGEGT. The CDR3 coding sequence is TGTGCCAGCAGTTACTCGAGGGGGGGCCGCACAGATACGCAGTATTTT. The encoded protein is CASSYSRGGRTDTQYF.

This rearrangement joins TRBV12-3 or TRBV12-4 to TRBJ1-5; 7 bases match TRBD1. The CDR3 runs to 13 residues. Trimming removed 7 bases from V and 3 bases from J; junction bases left unmatched: 3. In DNA, the CDR3 is TGTGCCAGCAATACAGGGGACAATCAGCCCCAGCATTTT. Protein sequence: CASNTGDNQPQHF.

The chain is built from TRBV18 and TRBJ1-1; D remains unclear. Germline values: CDR1 KGHSH, CDR2 LQKENI. This CDR3 has 16 amino acids. V lost 1 base to trimming and J lost 1 base, with 13 bases between them. CDR3 protein: CASSPRSARQNTEAFF. CDR3 nucleotides: TGTGCCAGCTCACCACGGTCCGCGCGACAGAACACTGAAGCTTTCTTT.

The rearrangement links TRBV4-1 to TRBJ1-3, with D possibly matching TRBD1 (5 bases). The CDR3 extends over 15 amino acids. Germline V gives CDR1 MGHRA, CDR2 YSYEKL. V dropped 4 bases and J dropped 2 bases, with 12 bases sitting between them. The CDR3 spells CASSRQAGAGNTIYF. The DNA for the CDR3 is TGCGCCAGCAGCCGGCAGGCGGGGGCTGGAAACACCATATATTTT.

In this sample, this clone turned up a few times. This rearrangement joins TRBV7-2 to TRBJ2-7, with D perhaps TRBD1 (6 bases). Trimming shortened V by 5 bases and J by 2 bases, and 16 bases separated the two germline ends. This CDR3 is built from 15 residues. Germline V gene lookup returns CDR1 SGHTA and CDR2 FQGNSA. This CDR3 is CASSTQGSSAYEQYF. CDR3 in DNA: TGTGCCAGCAGCACACAGGGCTCGAGCGCCTACGAGCAGTACTTC.

The chain has TRBV19 and TRBJ1-5; 9 bases map to TRBD1. CDR1 LNHDA and CDR2 SQIVND come from the germline V gene (reference sequence). The V and J ends lost 1 base and 6 bases, in that order; junction bases with no gene match: 4. The CDR3 extends over 15 amino acids. The CDR3 DNA is TGTGCCAGTAGTATAGGGACAGGGGTGGTTCAGCCCCAGCATTTT. This translates into CASSIGTGVVQPQHF.

The chain has TRBV29-1 and TRBJ1-1; 7 bases fit TRBD1. Germline V gene sequence: CDR1 SQVTM, CDR2 ANQGSEA. This CDR3 region has 13 residues. Losses at the gene ends were 3 bases for V and 0 bases for J; bases not matched to a gene: 1. CDR3 sequence: CSVDQGVNTEAFF. In DNA form, the CDR3 reads TGCAGCGTTGATCAGGGGGTGAACACTGAAGCTTTCTTT.

The rearrangement uses TRBV28 and TRBJ1-1; D might be TRBD1 (5 bases). Germline CDR1 is MDHEN and CDR2 is SYDVKM. With 4 bases removed from V and 0 bases from J, the gap between germline ends came to 9 bases. CDR3 length: 14 amino acids. The CDR3: CASSSTEMNTEAFF. The CDR3 DNA follows: TGTGCCAGCAGTTCGACAGAGATGAACACTGAAGCTTTCTTT.

In DNA form, the CDR3 reads TGTGCCAGCAGCTTAACTGGCGGGGGGGCCAGAGATACGCAGTATTTT. This gives the protein CASSLTGGGARDTQYF. The chain couples TRBV11-1 to TRBJ2-3; 9 nucleotides line up with TRBD2. This CDR3 has 16 residues. Germline values: CDR1 SGHAT, CDR2 FQDESV (reference sequence). The trim removed 2 bases at V and 5 bases at J, leaving 8 bases unmatched.

This clone occurred a few times. The chain carries TRBV20-1 and TRBJ2-1; D is uncertain. Trimming cost V 3 bases and J 0 bases, with 9 bases left between them. Per germline, CDR1 DFQATT and CDR2 SNEGSKA (reference sequence). The CDR3 runs to 14 residues. The CDR3 is CSASTTSSYNEQFF. The CDR3 coding sequence is TGCAGTGCTAGTACGACTTCCTCCTACAATGAGCAGTTCTTC.

J is TRBJ1-2 and V is TRBV12-3 or TRBV12-4; 7 positions agree with TRBD1. V lost 7 bases and J lost 2; bases outside the gene matches: 4. The CDR3 loop spans 13 amino acids. The CDR3 here is CASTGQQNYGYTF. The CDR3 bases are TGTGCCAGCACGGGACAGCAGAACTATGGCTACACCTTC.

V and J are TRBV27 and TRBJ2-1, with 11 positions matching TRBD2. The CDR3 runs to 17 residues. Per the germline V gene, CDR1 is MNHEY and CDR2 is SMNVEV (reference sequence). With V trimmed by 5 bases and J by 5 bases, 11 bases remained unmatched. CDR3: CASSVLPGLAAHNEQFF. CDR3 bases: TGTGCCAGCAGTGTACTCCCGGGACTAGCGGCCCACAATGAGCAGTTCTTC.

The gene calls are TRBV4-1 and TRBJ2-1; D ambiguous. The CDR3 length is 14 residues. Trimming cost V 0 bases and J 4 bases, with 7 bases left between them. Germline lookup yields CDR1 MGHRA and CDR2 YSYEKL. This chain's CDR3 is CASSQESSYNEQFF. The CDR3 nucleotides are TGCGCCAGCAGCCAAGAGTCCAGTTACAATGAGCAGTTCTTC.

The chain uses TRBV3-1 (or the pseudogene TRBV3-2) and TRBJ1-1; 7 bases map to TRBD1. V was pared by 6 bases and J by 2 bases, with 3 bases of the junction left unmatched. Germline CDR1 is LGHDT and CDR2 is YNNKEL (reference sequence). The CDR3 is 13 amino acids. CDR3 coding DNA: TGTGCCAGCAGGAGACAGGGAAACACTGAAGCTTTCTTT. Its translation: CASRRQGNTEAFF.

The rearrangement uses TRBV9 and TRBJ1-1, with D hard to call. CDR1 is SGDLS and CDR2 is YYNGEE in the germline V gene. Trimming took off 0 bases at V and 7 bases at J, with 10 bases between the two ends. There are 13 residues in the CDR3. CDR3 sequence: CASSVDIRNEAFF. DNA for the CDR3: TGTGCCAGCAGCGTAGATATCAGGAATGAAGCTTTCTTT. Full variable domain (remainder filled in from reference TRBV9 and TRBJ1-1): DSGVTQTPKHLITATGQRVTLRCSPRSGDLSVYWYQQSLDQGLQFLIQYYNGEERAKGNILERFSAQQFPDLHSELNLSSLELGDSALYFCASSVDIRNEAFFGQGTRLTVV.

The chain joins TRBV29-1 to TRBJ2-5; D is possibly TRBD2 (6 bases). There are 12 residues in the CDR3. CDR1 and CDR2 from the germline V gene are SQVTM and ANQGSEA. V was trimmed by 4 bases and J by 2 bases, leaving 8 bases between them. The CDR3 protein is CSVVSGQETQYF. DNA for the CDR3: TGCAGCGTTGTTAGCGGACAAGAGACCCAGTACTTC.

This clone has just one count. The rearrangement uses TRBV7-2 and TRBJ2-2, with 8 bases aligning to TRBD2. With 5 bases clipped from V and 7 bases from J, the junction kept 0 bases outside the gene matches. CDR1 and CDR2 (germline): SGHTA, FQGNSA. This CDR3 region has 12 residues. The CDR3 sequence is CASSRGGGELFF. CDR3 in DNA: TGTGCCAGCAGCCGGGGGGGCGGGGAGCTGTTTTTT.

Only a few counts were recorded for this clone. The chain carries TRBV18 and TRBJ1-1, with D perhaps TRBD1 (5 bases). Germline-derived CDR1 and CDR2 are KGHSH and LQKENI. V shed 4 bases and J shed 0 bases, with 15 bases lying between them. The CDR3 covers 16 residues. The CDR3 region has the DNA TGTGCCAGCTCACACGAGGTAGGGGTCCTGAACACTGAAGCTTTCTTT. As protein: CASSHEVGVLNTEAFF.

V usage is TRBV5-1 and J usage is TRBJ1-2; D perhaps matches TRBD1 (6 bases). The CDR3 consists of 16 residues. The V gene's germline CDR1 is SGHRS and CDR2 YFSETQ. V was shortened by 0 bases and J by 5 bases, with 17 bases between the two germline ends. The CDR3 loop reads CASSLAAGGDQYGYTF. The CDR3 nucleotides are TGCGCCAGCAGCTTGGCCGCTGGGGGCGACCAATATGGCTACACCTTC.

The chain has TRBV7-9 and TRBJ2-7; D ambiguous. Trimming left V 3 bases short and J 2 bases short, with 11 bases between. CDR1 is SEHNR, CDR2 FQNEAQ, per germline (reference sequence). This CDR3 has 14 residues. CDR3 DNA: TGTGCCAGCAGCTTCTCAGGAACCCCCTACGAGCAGTACTTC. It specifies CASSFSGTPYEQYF.

This clone has a single count. The rearrangement joins TRBV4-1 to TRBJ1-6; 7 bases align to TRBD1. CDR3 length: 14 amino acids. Germline values: CDR1 MGHRA, CDR2 YSYEKL. J lost 13 bases, V lost 0 bases, and 6 bases had no gene match. CDR3 DNA sequence: TGCGCCAGCAGCCAAGATAGGGGGCTCTTGCCCCTCCACTTT. Encoded protein: CASSQDRGLLPLHF.

This clone has ten or more counts. The chain recombines TRBV6-1 with TRBJ1-1, with D unclear. Germline-derived CDR1 and CDR2 are MNHNS and SASEGT. V dropped 1 base and J dropped 0 bases, with 9 bases sitting between them. The CDR3 covers 15 residues. CDR3 loop: CASSEGSYLNTEAFF. Written as DNA, the CDR3 is TGTGCCAGCAGTGAAGGAAGTTACTTGAACACTGAAGCTTTCTTT.

This clone was seen a single time. The V and J genes are TRBV5-1 and TRBJ2-1, with D hard to call. V gave up 0 bases and J gave up 8 bases, with 12 bases separating them. This CDR3 has 14 residues. Germline values: CDR1 SGHRS, CDR2 YFSETQ. The CDR3 loop reads CASSLAGSPDEQFF. For the CDR3, the DNA is TGCGCCAGCAGCTTGGCGGGTAGTCCCGATGAGCAGTTCTTC.